These 27 T cell receptor beta chains share one sample of origin, sequenced in a study of beta chain features in type 1 diabetes. Overall study results and limits: People with Type 1 diabetes carried modestly yet significantly shorter TCRB CDR3s in all four CD4+ subsets.

For these TCRs, the target antigens are not known. Every bit of the isolated RNA underwent reverse transcription, so sequencing read expressed TCRB transcripts. The data were produced by immunoSEQ multiplex PCR, yet TCRdb's version contains in-frame clones alone and is incomplete. The sample lists 60,000 to 75,000 clones, just under 50% occurring once. The source material was central memory CD4+ T cells from blood. The receptor set was obtained from a man aged 25-45 years with type 1 diabetes.

This clone was seen a handful of times. The J gene is TRBJ1-1, the V gene TRBV5-4, with D tentatively TRBD1 (6 bases). Germline assignment: CDR1 SGHNT and CDR2 YYREEE (reference sequence). Trimming took 0 bases from V and 1 from J, leaving 7 bases between them. This CDR3 has 14 residues. The CDR3 region is CASSLGDKNTEAFF. The CDR3 coding sequence is TGTGCCAGCAGCTTGGGGGACAAGAACACTGAAGCTTTCTTT.

The CDR3 loop is CASSWGPTGGRYGYTF. The CDR3 DNA is TGCGCCAGCAGCTGGGGACCGACGGGAGGGCGATATGGCTACACCTTC. This rearrangement joins TRBV5-1 to TRBJ1-2, with D maybe TRBD1 (5 bases). The CDR3 spans 16 residues. Germline loops: CDR1 SGHRS, CDR2 YFSETQ. With 3 bases removed from V and 5 bases from J, the gap between germline ends came to 20 bases.

This chain uses TRBV5-1 with TRBJ1-1, with unresolved D. Germline V gene sequence: CDR1 SGHRS, CDR2 YFSETQ. V lost 3 bases, J lost 1 base, and 10 bases lay in between. The CDR3 is 14 amino acids. CDR3 loop: CASSSLQKNTEAFF. The CDR3 DNA follows: TGCGCCAGCAGCTCCCTACAGAAGAACACTGAAGCTTTCTTT.

The chain combines TRBV7-2 with TRBJ1-1; 8 bases map to TRBD1. V shed 4 bases, J shed 1 base, and the junction held 5 bases outside the gene matches. The CDR3 is 15 amino acids. CDR1 SGHTA and CDR2 FQGNSA come from the germline V gene. The DNA for the CDR3 is TGTGCCAGCAGCTCGCAAGGACAGGGGAACACTGAAGCTTTCTTT. Its protein is CASSSQGQGNTEAFF.

This chain uses TRBV6-5 with TRBJ1-1; the D is unclear. The CDR3 spans 14 residues. V was cut by 2 bases and J by 1 base, with 8 bases left in between. Germline lookup yields CDR1 MNHEY and CDR2 SVGAGI. DNA for the CDR3: TGTGCCAGCAGTTACCAACGGGGGAACACTGAAGCTTTCTTT. Amino acid sequence: CASSYQRGNTEAFF.

In its sample, this clone was seen a few times. This chain links TRBV11-2 with TRBJ2-3, with 8 bases lining up with TRBD1. This CDR3 has 16 amino acids. Losses at the gene ends were 5 bases for V and 0 bases for J; bases not matched to a gene: 7. Germline CDR1 is SGHAT and CDR2 is FQNNGV. The CDR3 DNA sequence: TGTGCCAGCAGCAAGACAGGGGATTGGAGCACAGATACGCAGTATTTT. It codes for CASSKTGDWSTDTQYF.

This sequence joins TRBV5-1 and TRBJ1-4; D remains ambiguous. There are 15 residues in the CDR3. Germline CDR1 and CDR2: SGHRS and YFSETQ. V lost 4 bases and J 3 bases, leaving 13 bases between the germline ends. The CDR3: CASSLRGAANEKLFF. For the CDR3, the DNA is TGCGCCAGCAGCCTCCGGGGAGCAGCTAATGAAAAACTGTTTTTT.

The table lists this clone with a few counts. The rearrangement links TRBV6-1 to TRBJ2-5; the D gene is possibly TRBD2 (6 bases). Germline lookup yields CDR1 MNHNS and CDR2 SASEGT. The CDR3 is 14 amino acids. V lost 6 bases to trimming and J lost 0 bases, with 11 bases between them. In nucleotides, the CDR3 is TGTGCCAGCAGGTCTGGGGGGAACCAAGAGACCCAGTACTTC. Translated: CASRSGGNQETQYF.

This CDR3 reads CASSLYGLAGGSETQYF. The CDR3 region has the DNA TGTGCCAGCAGTTTGTATGGACTAGCGGGGGGGTCAGAGACCCAGTACTTC. The chain has TRBV28 and TRBJ2-5; 15 bases map to TRBD2. The CDR3 runs to 17 residues. The V and J ends lost 3 bases and 4 bases, in that order; junction bases with no gene match: 6. CDR1 is MDHEN, CDR2 SYDVKM, per germline.

The chain has TRBV19 and TRBJ1-2, with TRBD1 matching over 7 bases. V shed 9 bases and J 6 bases; nucleotides not matched to a gene: 16. The germline CDR1 and CDR2 sequences are LNHDA and SQIVND (reference sequence). This CDR3 spans 15 amino acids. The CDR3 region is CASLPRGGRVHGYTF. The CDR3 nucleotides are TGTGCCAGCCTCCCTCGAGGGGGCCGCGTCCATGGCTACACCTTC.

The V call is TRBV19, the J call TRBJ1-5; TRBD1 is a possible D gene (6 bases). Per germline, CDR1 LNHDA and CDR2 SQIVND (reference sequence). Trimming shortened V by 5 bases and J by 3 bases, and 17 bases separated the two germline ends. The CDR3 is made up of 16 amino acids. CDR3 loop: CASSPGGGGANQPQHF. The CDR3 nucleotides read TGTGCCAGTAGTCCGGGGGGGGGCGGCGCCAATCAGCCCCAGCATTTT.

The rearrangement joins TRBV6-6 to TRBJ2-7; TRBD2 matches 9 bases. CDR3 size: 16 residues. V shed 0 bases, J shed 1 base, and the junction held 4 bases outside the gene matches. Germline-derived CDR1 and CDR2 are MNHNY and SVGAGI (reference sequence). The CDR3 DNA reads as TGTGCCAGCAGTTACTCTGGGACTAGCAATTCCTACGAGCAGTACTTC. Translation gives CASSYSGTSNSYEQYF.

The chain carries TRBV6-1 and TRBJ2-7, with D hard to call. The V gene lost 4 bases and the J gene lost 2 bases, with 9 bases spanning the gap. The germline CDR1 and CDR2 sequences are MNHNS and SASEGT. This CDR3 region has 13 residues. This CDR3 is CASSVFRAYEQYF. DNA of the CDR3: TGTGCCAGCAGTGTCTTCCGGGCCTACGAGCAGTACTTC.

The chain couples TRBV7-2 to TRBJ2-3, with 7 bases lining up with TRBD2. Per germline, CDR1 SGHTA and CDR2 FQGNSA. This CDR3 region has 16 residues. The V segment lost 5 bases and the J segment 2 bases; nucleotides outside the gene matches: 10. This chain's CDR3 is CASSPRLADYTDTQYF. The CDR3 DNA is TGTGCCAGCAGCCCTCGTCTAGCGGACTACACAGATACGCAGTATTTT.

This clone was counted only a few times. The chain combines TRBV2 with TRBJ2-3; TRBD1 is a possible D gene (5 bases). CDR3 length: 17 amino acids. Germline V gene lookup returns CDR1 SNHLY and CDR2 FYNNEI. V was cut by 6 bases and J by 2 bases, with 21 bases left in between. The CDR3 protein is CASSPSLGRAFTDTQYF. The CDR3 nucleotides are TGTGCCAGCAGCCCATCTCTGGGCAGGGCCTTCACAGATACGCAGTATTTT.

The V and J genes are TRBV5-1 and TRBJ1-1; the D gene is possibly TRBD1 (6 bases). The V gene lost 1 base and the J gene lost 11 bases, with 9 bases spanning the gap. The CDR3 length is 11 residues. Per the germline V gene, CDR1 is SGHRS and CDR2 is YFSETQ. CDR3: CASSLSGVAFF. The CDR3 region has the DNA TGCGCCAGCAGCTTGTCAGGGGTGGCTTTCTTT.

The sample holds a few counts of this clone. V and J are TRBV7-9 and TRBJ1-3, with 8 positions matching TRBD1. CDR1 is SEHNR, CDR2 FQNEAQ, per germline (reference sequence). V shed 5 bases, J shed 4 bases, and the junction held 19 bases outside the gene matches. CDR3 length: 19 residues. In DNA form, the CDR3 reads TGTGCCAGCAGCCCGGGCGTCAGATTCTTGACAGGGGCAGGAAACACCATATATTTT. As protein: CASSPGVRFLTGAGNTIYF.

The chain carries TRBV27 and TRBJ2-1, with D tentatively TRBD2 (6 bases). Germline CDR1 MNHEY, CDR2 SMNVEV (reference sequence). V lost 3 bases and J lost 4, with 16 bases in between. CDR3 length equals 16 residues. CDR3 in amino acids: CASSFKAGRGYNEQFF. As DNA, the CDR3 is TGTGCCAGCAGTTTCAAAGCGGGCCGGGGTTACAATGAGCAGTTCTTC.

This chain uses TRBV13 with TRBJ1-1; D gene uncertain. Trimming left V 3 bases short and J 5 bases short, with 7 bases between. This CDR3 is 12 amino acids long. Germline assignment: CDR1 PRHDT and CDR2 FYEKMQ (reference sequence). This CDR3 is CASSFRVTEAFF. CDR3 coding DNA: TGTGCCAGCAGCTTTAGAGTAACTGAAGCTTTCTTT.

The DNA for the CDR3 is TGTGCCAGTAGTCCAACGACAGGGGGAGATGGCTACACCTTC. As protein: CASSPTTGGDGYTF. The chain combines TRBV19 with TRBJ1-2; 9 bases are shared with TRBD1. CDR3 size: 14 residues. Unmatched junction bases numbered 7, after V lost 5 bases and J lost 6 bases. Germline-derived CDR1 and CDR2 are LNHDA and SQIVND (reference sequence).

Points on this clone: The germline gene is not matched at one end of the junction; a read error may be the cause. V is TRBV7-7 and J is TRBJ2-6; TRBD2 matches 13 bases. Germline values: CDR1 SSHAT, CDR2 FNYEAQ (reference sequence). The CDR3 loop spans 18 amino acids. CDR3 loop: CASSLGTSGASGANVLTF. Written as DNA, the CDR3 is TGTGCTAGCAGCTTAGGGACTAGCGGGGCATCTGGGGCCAACGTCCTGACTTTC.

The rearrangement joins TRBV5-4 to TRBJ2-2; tentatively, D is TRBD1 (6 bases). The V gene's germline CDR1 is SGHNT and CDR2 YYREEE (reference sequence). V lost 4 bases and J 6 bases, leaving 16 bases between the germline ends. The CDR3 runs to 15 residues. The chain's CDR3 is CASSRTEPPAGELFF. Written as DNA, the CDR3 is TGTGCCAGCAGCAGGACAGAGCCCCCCGCCGGGGAGCTGTTTTTT.

There are a few counts of this clone. The rearrangement joins TRBV2 to TRBJ1-5; tentative D call: TRBD1 (6 bases). The CDR3 extends over 17 amino acids. CDR1 and CDR2 (germline): SNHLY, FYNNEI. V shed 6 bases and J shed 0 bases, with 18 bases lying between them. For the CDR3, the DNA is TGTGCCAGCAGACCCGGCCGGACAGCGGATAGCAATCAGCCCCAGCATTTT. This sequence encodes CASRPGRTADSNQPQHF.

CDR3 nucleotides: TGTGCCAGCAGCCGAACAGGGGCCCCCCAAGAGACCCAGTACTTC. Amino acid sequence: CASSRTGAPQETQYF. The rearrangement uses TRBV9 and TRBJ2-5; 7 bases align to TRBD1. Germline assignment: CDR1 SGDLS and CDR2 YYNGEE. Trimming took 4 bases from V and 1 from J; bases not matched to a gene: 7. The length of the CDR3 is 15 residues.

The chain combines TRBV11-2 with TRBJ2-7; TRBD1 matches at 9 bases. J was trimmed by 2 bases and V by 5 bases; bases with no gene match: 4. Germline values: CDR1 SGHAT, CDR2 FQNNGV. The CDR3 covers 14 residues. The CDR3 spells CASSLGQGPYEQYF. The CDR3 bases are TGTGCCAGCAGCCTAGGACAGGGGCCCTACGAGCAGTACTTC.

The rearrangement joins TRBV2 to TRBJ1-1, with a tentative D call TRBD1 (5 bases). Trimming removed 4 bases from V and 0 bases from J, with 9 bases in between. The CDR3 contains 14 residues. Per the germline V gene, CDR1 is SNHLY and CDR2 is FYNNEI. In nucleotides, the CDR3 is TGTGCCAGCAGTGGGACGGACATGAACACTGAAGCTTTCTTT. It codes for CASSGTDMNTEAFF. Using reference TRBV2 and TRBJ1-1 for the parts outside the CDR3, the full variable domain is EPEVTQTPSHQVTQMGQEVILRCVPISNHLYFYWYRQILGQKVEFLVSFYNNEISEKSEIFDDQFSVERPDGSNFTLKIRSTKLEDSAMYFCASSGTDMNTEAFFGQGTRLTVV.

The CDR3 bases are TGTGCCAGCAGCTTAGGTCTCCAAGCGGGAGTCGAGACCCAGTACTTC. Its protein product is CASSLGLQAGVETQYF. V and J are TRBV7-7 and TRBJ2-5; 8 bases line up with TRBD2. CDR1 is SSHAT and CDR2 is FNYEAQ in the germline V gene (reference sequence). After removal of 1 base from V and 5 bases from J, the junction contained 9 bases not matched to a gene. The CDR3 totals 16 residues.